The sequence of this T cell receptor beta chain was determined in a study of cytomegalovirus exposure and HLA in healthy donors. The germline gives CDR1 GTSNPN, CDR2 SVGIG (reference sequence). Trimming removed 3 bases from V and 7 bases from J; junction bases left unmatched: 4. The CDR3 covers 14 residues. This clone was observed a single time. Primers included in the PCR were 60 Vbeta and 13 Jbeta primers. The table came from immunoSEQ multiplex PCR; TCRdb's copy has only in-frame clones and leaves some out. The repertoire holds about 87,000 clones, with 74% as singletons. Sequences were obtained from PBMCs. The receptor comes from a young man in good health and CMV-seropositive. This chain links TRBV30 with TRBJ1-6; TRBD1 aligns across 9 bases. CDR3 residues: CAWRRTGENSPLHF. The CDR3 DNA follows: TGTGCCTGGAGGCGGACAGGGGAGAATTCACCCCTCCACTTT.